Listed here are 8 T cell receptor beta chains from one sample, sequenced in a study of a mutant IDH1 vaccine in newly diagnosed glioma (dated by TCRdb to the early 2020s). Library generation was performed with the immunoSEQ multiplex PCR assay. TCRdb holds this immuneACCESS table with in-frame rearrangements only. Some clones are missing; in checked studies, unresolved V genes explain under half, and the rest has no known cause. The sample table shows some 55,000 clones, and approximately 90% are seen once. The biggest ten clones account for about 4.2% of the sample. This specimen's time point label, interpreted: week 5, during vaccination. Each vaccine dose was 300 ug of a 20-mer mutant IDH1 peptide in Montanide, given subcutaneously with topical imiquimod. Antigen specificity for these receptors is unknown. The specimen comprised PBMCs, sampled from a glioma patient whose treatment included an IDH1 peptide vaccine. The receptors originated from a woman in her 40s with glioma.

This sequence joins TRBV4-1 and TRBJ2-7; 7 bases fit TRBD1. CDR1 MGHRA and CDR2 YSYEKL come from the germline V gene. V shed 4 bases and J 5 bases; nucleotides not matched to a gene: 14. The CDR3 totals 16 residues. The CDR3 DNA follows: TGCGCCAGCAGCCGGGCCATCCGGGACAGAAGGGACGAGCAGTACTTC. Translation gives CASSRAIRDRRDEQYF.

The genes are TRBV27 and TRBJ2-1; D might be TRBD1 (6 bases). This CDR3 is built from 18 residues. Trimming removed 4 bases at V and 6 bases at J, with 25 bases between. The germline V gene encodes CDR1 MNHEY and CDR2 SMNVEV (reference sequence). The CDR3 DNA reads TGTGCCAGCAGTTCCCGCCCCCCCCCTCCGACCAGGGGCAATGAGCAGTTCTTC. Amino acid sequence: CASSSRPPPPTRGNEQFF.

This clone has just a few counts. The chain employs TRBV21-1 and TRBJ1-4; the table's TRBD1 call for D was not verified on the DNA. TRBV21-1 is tagged as a pseudogene. The CDR3 covers 19 residues. The CDR3 DNA sequence: TGTGCCAGCAGCAAAGGGGTGGGAGGTCTTGGGACAGGGGTTGAAAAACTGTTTTTT. Its translation: CASSKGVGGLGTGVEKLFF.

This clone has a single count. V and J are TRBV10-3 and TRBJ2-7; weak D call: TRBD1 (5 bases). V dropped 3 bases and J dropped 2 bases, with 11 bases sitting between them. CDR3 length equals 14 residues. Per germline, CDR1 ENHRY and CDR2 SYGVKD. CDR3 sequence reads: CAISDHRYTYEQYF. The CDR3 DNA reads TGTGCCATCAGTGACCACAGGTATACCTACGAGCAGTACTTC.

This rearrangement joins TRBV5-1 to TRBJ2-7; 8 bases map to TRBD2. V shed 0 bases, J shed 2 bases, and the junction held 1 base outside the gene matches. The CDR3 has 14 amino acids. CDR1 and CDR2 from the germline V gene are SGHRS and YFSETQ. The CDR3 is CASSLAGGAYEQYF. The CDR3 DNA reads TGCGCCAGCAGCTTGGCCGGGGGGGCCTACGAGCAGTACTTC.

The chain is built from TRBV21-1 and TRBJ2-7. TRBV21-1 is flagged as a pseudogene. The CDR3 runs 12 residues. The CDR3 sequence is CASSVGNYEQYF. DNA of the CDR3: TGTGCCAGCAGCGTGGGAAACTACGAGCAGTACTTC.

This chain joins TRBV9 and TRBJ2-1, with D possibly matching TRBD2 (6 bases). V was trimmed by 2 bases and J by 3 bases, leaving 12 bases between them. CDR3 length: 15 amino acids. The germline CDR1 and CDR2 sequences are SGDLS and YYNGEE. The CDR3 reads CASSVVGSGYNEQFF. In DNA, the CDR3 is TGTGCCAGCAGCGTGGTAGGTAGCGGCTACAATGAGCAGTTCTTC.

Only one count was recorded for this clone. The rearrangement joins TRBV29-1 to TRBJ2-1; D might be TRBD2 (8 bases). Germline lookup yields CDR1 SQVTM and CDR2 ANQGSEA. The V end was cut by 2 bases, the J end by 7 bases, with 15 bases between. The length of the CDR3 is 14 residues. In DNA, the CDR3 is TGCAGCGTTGAATACGCGGGGGGACAGAATGAGCAGTTCTTC. Encoded protein: CSVEYAGGQNEQFF.